This TCR beta chain was retrieved from a study of T-cell reconstitution after alpha-beta-depleted transplantation in children. Unique molecular identifiers were built into the TCRbeta library. TCRdb redid the calling of the PCR reads with MiXCR, one entry per CDR3 protein. The table records about 610,000 distinct CDR3 sequences, roughly a tenth of them present only once. This clonotype has more than one count but fewer than ten. Trimming took 0 bases from V and 5 from J; bases not matched to a gene: 4. Per the germline V gene, CDR1 is SGHTA and CDR2 is FQGNSA. The CDR3 runs to 15 residues. This chain joins TRBV7-2 and TRBJ2-3; 8 bases fit TRBD2. Sequencing was performed on PBMCs from the stem cell graft donor, taken from the stem cell graft. The clonotype originates from a human donor who donated a stem cell graft to a child with acute myeloid leukemia. The CDR3 coding sequence is TGTGCCAGCAGCTTAGCTAGCGGGGCGGGAGATACGCAGTATTTT. Translation: CASSLASGAGDTQYF.